This T cell receptor beta chain came from a study of shared clonotypes between healthy human individuals. Recent acute infections and vaccinations were absent in the healthy HIV-negative adult donors. Unsorted PBMC DNA sequencing spanned ten immunoSEQ deep assay plates. Per the original data handling: From ImmunoSEQ came sequences covering only the junction and carrying no quality scores, so filtering differed. TCRdb keeps only in-frame clones here, not all; method: immunoSEQ multiplex PCR. V and J calls and clone size follow that table, whereas D and trimming were derived from the DNA. The table records a few hundred thousand clones, approximately 80% of them present only once. The germline CDR1 and CDR2 sequences are MDHEN and SYDVKM. The V gene lost 6 bases and the J gene lost 11 bases, with 13 bases spanning the gap. This CDR3 spans 11 amino acids.

The TCR originated in a woman aged 40 to 50 in good health. Some clones in this sample may be carry-over from other donors' samples. Material for sequencing was PBMCs. The rearrangement uses TRBV28 and TRBJ1-1, with D hard to call. Here the CDR3 DNA reads TGTGCCAGCAGCCCTAGACGGCGGGCTTTCTTT. Translating it yields CASSPRRRAFF.